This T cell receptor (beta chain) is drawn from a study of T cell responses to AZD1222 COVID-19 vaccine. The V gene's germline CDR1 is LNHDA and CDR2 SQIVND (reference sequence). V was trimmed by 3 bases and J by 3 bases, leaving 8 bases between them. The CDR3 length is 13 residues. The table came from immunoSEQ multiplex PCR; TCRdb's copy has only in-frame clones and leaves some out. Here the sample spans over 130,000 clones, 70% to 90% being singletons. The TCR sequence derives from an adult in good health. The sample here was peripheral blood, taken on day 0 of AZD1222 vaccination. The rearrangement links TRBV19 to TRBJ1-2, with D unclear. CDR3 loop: CASSIVGYYGYTF. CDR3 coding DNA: TGTGCCAGTAGTATTGTGGGGTACTATGGCTACACCTTC. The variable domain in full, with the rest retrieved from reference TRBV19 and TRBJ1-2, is DGGITQSPKYLFRKEGQNVTLSCEQNLNHDAMYWYRQDPGQGLRLIYYSQIVNDFQKGDIAEGYSVSREKKESFPLTVTSAQKNPTAFYLCASSIVGYYGYTFGSGTRLTVV.